The present T cell receptor (beta chain) was sequenced within a study of blood T cell repertoires in COVID-19. In the study overall: Samples taken during acute and convalescent COVID-19 were collected in the United States, Italy and Spain. From T cells, B-cell-depleted T cells, or PBMCs came the material, which was cDNA or gDNA.

V dropped 6 bases and J dropped 4; count of bases not matched to a gene: 9. This CDR3 is 15 amino acids long. Germline V gives CDR1 MNHEY, CDR2 SMNVEV (reference sequence). Data came from immunoSEQ multiplex PCR; TCRdb stores just in-frame clones and leaves some out. There are about 63,000 clones in the sample; about 74% occur only once, and 28% lies in the top ten. This clone was detected only once. The chain recombines TRBV27 with TRBJ2-5; 9 bases match TRBD2. Sequenced input: peripheral blood. The receptor was isolated from a woman older than 75 with acute or convalescent COVID-19. The CDR3 DNA sequence: TGTGCCAGCAGCCCCTTGAGCGGGAGGACAGAGACCCAGTACTTC. It translates to CASSPLSGRTETQYF.